This TCR beta chain comes out of a study of OX40 agonist ivuxolimab in advanced cancers. Profiled with immunoSEQ multiplex PCR; TCRdb holds only in-frame clones, not every one. Of 65,000 to 75,000 clones listed, roughly nine tenths are singletons. This CDR3 is 18 amino acids long. V shed 4 bases and J 4 bases; nucleotides not matched to a gene: 12. CDR1 SGHRS and CDR2 YFSETQ come from the germline V gene. Note on this clone: Antigen: not known.

Findings of the study overall: CD4+ and CD8+ blood T cells expanded clonally by week 6 at 0.1 to 3.0 mg/kg. Those patients achieving a partial response at 0.1-3.0 mg/kg showed among the lowest clonal expansion.

The source of this sequence is an adult with an advanced solid tumor such as melanoma, head and neck, liver or kidney cancer. The sequencing used CD4+ or CD8+ T cells sorted from blood, collected in a trial of the OX40 agonist ivuxolimab. The V call is TRBV5-1, the J call TRBJ2-2; 11 bases map to TRBD2. The chain's CDR3 is CASSGGTSGSVGTGELFF. Written as DNA, the CDR3 is TGCGCCAGCAGCGGGGGAACTAGCGGGAGCGTTGGCACCGGGGAGCTGTTTTTT.